This is a list of T cell receptor beta chains from one sample in a study of blood T cell repertoires in COVID-19. Method: immunoSEQ multiplex PCR; TCRdb's copy keeps in-frame clones and lacks some. The sample has approximately 300,000 clones, roughly 90% seen once. Sequencing was carried out using peripheral blood. Source of these receptors: a woman aged 25 to 39 with COVID-19, enrolled during active disease. CDR3s include the opening cysteine and the closing phenylalanine or tryptophan. Each record gives: V gene, clone size, D gene, J gene, CDR3 protein, CDR3 DNA. The D gene is left open where the match is weak. Size is omitted from some rows. Given values are once, few, many or a class for expanded clones.

V gene: TRBV6-5
clone size: .
D gene: .
J gene: TRBJ1-6
CDR3 protein: CASARTENSPLHF
CDR3 DNA: TGTGCCAGCGCTAGGACAGAGAATTCACCCCTCCACTTT

V gene: TRBV5-4
clone size: .
D gene: TRBD2
J gene: TRBJ2-1
CDR3 protein: CASSSRGGPDNEQFF
CDR3 DNA: TGTGCCAGCAGCTCACGGGGGGGCCCCGACAATGAGCAGTTCTTC

V gene: TRBV3-1/TRBV3-2
clone size: .
D gene: TRBD1
J gene: TRBJ2-1
CDR3 protein: CASSPLNRGPPFF
CDR3 DNA: TGTGCCAGCAGCCCACTAAACAGGGGACCCCCGTTCTTC

V gene: TRBV6-1
clone size: once
D gene: .
J gene: TRBJ2-5
CDR3 protein: CASSEAHPQETQYF
CDR3 DNA: TGTGCCAGCAGTGAAGCACACCCCCAAGAGACCCAGTACTTC

V gene: TRBV12-3/TRBV12-4
clone size: .
D gene: .
J gene: TRBJ1-3
CDR3 protein: CADSGTGNTIYF
CDR3 DNA: TGTGCCGACTCAGGGACTGGAAACACCATATATTTT

V gene: TRBV28
clone size: .
D gene: .
J gene: TRBJ1-5
CDR3 protein: CASSLGGGGYQPQHF
CDR3 DNA: TGTGCCAGCAGTTTGGGGGGTGGAGGGTATCAGCCCCAGCATTTT

V gene: TRBV4-2
clone size: .
D gene: .
J gene: TRBJ1-1
CDR3 protein: CASRSMTGNTEAFF
CDR3 DNA: TGTGCCAGCAGATCTATGACGGGGAACACTGAAGCTTTCTTT

V gene: TRBV28
clone size: few
D gene: .
J gene: TRBJ2-1
CDR3 protein: CASSGRINEQFF
CDR3 DNA: TGTGCCAGCAGTGGGAGGATCAATGAGCAGTTCTTC

V gene: TRBV7-2
clone size: .
D gene: .
J gene: TRBJ1-1
CDR3 protein: CASSPNRVTEAFF
CDR3 DNA: TGTGCCAGCAGCCCGAACAGGGTCACTGAAGCTTTCTTT

V gene: TRBV25-1
clone size: .
D gene: TRBD1
J gene: TRBJ1-1
CDR3 protein: CASSAWDRDTEAFF
CDR3 DNA: TGTGCCAGCAGTGCTTGGGACAGGGACACTGAAGCTTTCTTT

V gene: TRBV2
clone size: once
D gene: TRBD1
J gene: TRBJ2-5
CDR3 protein: CASSVTGQETQYF
CDR3 DNA: TGTGCCAGCAGTGTGACAGGGCAAGAGACCCAGTACTTC

V gene: TRBV9
clone size: .
D gene: .
J gene: TRBJ2-3
CDR3 protein: CASSVELAGTDTQYF
CDR3 DNA: TGTGCCAGCAGCGTAGAATTAGCGGGCACAGATACGCAGTATTTT

V gene: TRBV18
clone size: few
D gene: TRBD1
J gene: TRBJ2-1
CDR3 protein: CASSPRRDRGHNEQFF
CDR3 DNA: TGTGCCAGCTCACCACGGCGGGACAGGGGACACAATGAGCAGTTCTTC

V gene: TRBV4-3
clone size: .
D gene: .
J gene: TRBJ1-2
CDR3 protein: CASSQDTGYGYTF
CDR3 DNA: TGCGCCAGCAGCCAAGATACAGGGTATGGCTACACCTTC

V gene: TRBV6-5
clone size: once
D gene: .
J gene: TRBJ2-2
CDR3 protein: CASRRPQGSGELFF
CDR3 DNA: TGTGCCAGCAGGCGACCCCAGGGGTCCGGGGAGCTGTTTTTT

V gene: TRBV7-9
clone size: .
D gene: .
J gene: TRBJ2-7
CDR3 protein: CASSFEVPEQYF
CDR3 DNA: TGTGCCAGCAGCTTCGAGGTTCCGGAGCAGTACTTC

V gene: TRBV10-3
clone size: .
D gene: .
J gene: TRBJ1-1
CDR3 protein: CAISESRDTEAFF
CDR3 DNA: TGTGCCATCAGTGAGTCCAGGGACACTGAAGCTTTCTTT

V gene: TRBV3-1/TRBV3-2
clone size: .
D gene: TRBD1
J gene: TRBJ1-6
CDR3 protein: CASSFRDRASYNSPLHF
CDR3 DNA: TGTGCCAGCAGCTTCCGGGACAGAGCGTCCTATAATTCACCCCTCCACTTT

V gene: TRBV3-1/TRBV3-2
clone size: once
D gene: .
J gene: TRBJ1-5
CDR3 protein: CASSQDSGGQPQHF
CDR3 DNA: TGTGCCAGCAGCCAAGACTCGGGGGGTCAGCCCCAGCATTTT

V gene: TRBV5-4
clone size: .
D gene: .
J gene: TRBJ2-3
CDR3 protein: CASAHTLGGGPDTQYF
CDR3 DNA: TGTGCCAGCGCTCACACGCTGGGGGGGGGCCCAGATACGCAGTATTTT

V gene: TRBV5-4
clone size: .
D gene: TRBD1
J gene: TRBJ2-2
CDR3 protein: CASSGDRALKTGELFF
CDR3 DNA: TGTGCCAGCAGCGGGGACAGGGCATTAAAGACCGGGGAGCTGTTTTTT

V gene: TRBV2
clone size: few
D gene: .
J gene: TRBJ2-7
CDR3 protein: CASSRGTIEQYF
CDR3 DNA: TGTGCCAGCAGCAGGGGTACGATCGAGCAGTACTTC

V gene: TRBV19
clone size: .
D gene: TRBD2
J gene: TRBJ2-2
CDR3 protein: CASSGSGGAAGELFF
CDR3 DNA: TGTGCCAGTAGTGGTAGCGGGGGGGCCGCCGGGGAGCTGTTTTTT

V gene: TRBV21-1
clone size: .
D gene: .
J gene: TRBJ1-6
CDR3 protein: CASSKLGVFGSPLHF
CDR3 DNA: TGTGCCAGCAGTAAACTCGGGGTGTTTGGGTCACCCCTCCACTTT

V gene: TRBV4-1
clone size: .
D gene: TRBD2
J gene: TRBJ2-7
CDR3 protein: CASSPMGLAAPYEQYF
CDR3 DNA: TGCGCCAGCAGCCCCATGGGACTAGCGGCACCCTACGAGCAGTACTTC

V gene: TRBV3-1/TRBV3-2
clone size: few
D gene: TRBD1
J gene: TRBJ1-6
CDR3 protein: CASSSRTGTGASPLHF
CDR3 DNA: TGTGCCAGCAGCTCACGCACCGGGACAGGGGCCTCACCCCTCCACTTT

V gene: TRBV6-5
clone size: few
D gene: TRBD1
J gene: TRBJ1-5
CDR3 protein: CASRGSGGGNQPQHF
CDR3 DNA: TGTGCCAGCAGGGGGTCAGGGGGAGGCAATCAGCCCCAGCATTTT

V gene: TRBV5-1
clone size: .
D gene: TRBD1
J gene: TRBJ1-1
CDR3 protein: CASSEGQGEAFF
CDR3 DNA: TGCGCCAGCAGCGAGGGACAGGGGGAAGCTTTCTTT

V gene: TRBV5-1
clone size: .
D gene: .
J gene: TRBJ2-5
CDR3 protein: CASSLALGPRGETQYF
CDR3 DNA: TGCGCCAGCAGCTTGGCCCTAGGGCCCCGGGGAGAGACCCAGTACTTC

V gene: TRBV19
clone size: .
D gene: TRBD1
J gene: TRBJ2-2
CDR3 protein: CASSMRWTGTFTGELFF
CDR3 DNA: TGTGCCAGTAGTATGAGGTGGACAGGGACGTTTACCGGGGAGCTGTTTTTT

V gene: TRBV6-5
clone size: .
D gene: .
J gene: TRBJ1-2
CDR3 protein: CASSSGVGGYTF
CDR3 DNA: TGTGCCAGCAGCTCAGGGGTCGGTGGCTACACCTTC

V gene: TRBV6-4
clone size: .
D gene: .
J gene: TRBJ1-2
CDR3 protein: CASSDPATGYYGYTF
CDR3 DNA: TGTGCCAGCAGTGACCCGGCCACAGGGTACTATGGCTACACCTTC

V gene: TRBV11-3
clone size: .
D gene: .
J gene: TRBJ2-1
CDR3 protein: CASSLRGSSYNEQFF
CDR3 DNA: TGTGCCAGCAGCCTCCGGGGGAGCTCCTACAATGAGCAGTTCTTC

V gene: TRBV5-1
clone size: .
D gene: TRBD1
J gene: TRBJ2-2
CDR3 protein: CASSLGTGVDTGELFF
CDR3 DNA: TGCGCCAGCAGCTTGGGGACAGGGGTGGACACCGGGGAGCTGTTTTTT

V gene: TRBV25-1
clone size: .
D gene: TRBD1
J gene: TRBJ1-6
CDR3 protein: CASSETGRGLNDSPLHF
CDR3 DNA: TGTGCCAGCAGTGAGACGGGCAGGGGGCTAAATGATTCACCCCTCCACTTT

V gene: TRBV6-5
clone size: few
D gene: .
J gene: TRBJ1-1
CDR3 protein: CASTSTGSSTEAFF
CDR3 DNA: TGTGCCAGCACCTCGACAGGTTCTAGCACTGAAGCTTTCTTT

V gene: TRBV18
clone size: .
D gene: .
J gene: TRBJ1-2
CDR3 protein: CASSPSVENYGYTF
CDR3 DNA: TGTGCCAGCTCGCCTAGTGTAGAAAACTATGGCTACACCTTC

V gene: TRBV5-1
clone size: .
D gene: .
J gene: TRBJ1-1
CDR3 protein: CASSSLLPGSGTEAFF
CDR3 DNA: TGCGCCAGCAGTTCCCTACTCCCCGGTTCGGGCACTGAAGCTTTCTTT

V gene: TRBV5-6
clone size: .
D gene: .
J gene: TRBJ2-1
CDR3 protein: CASSLVGVWKSSGNEQFF
CDR3 DNA: TGTGCCAGCAGCTTGGTTGGGGTTTGGAAATCCTCGGGGAATGAGCAGTTCTTC

V gene: TRBV2
clone size: once
D gene: .
J gene: TRBJ1-2
CDR3 protein: CASSEYRAEGYTF
CDR3 DNA: TGTGCCAGCAGTGAATACAGGGCAGAGGGCTACACCTTC

V gene: TRBV7-9
clone size: .
D gene: TRBD1
J gene: TRBJ2-5
CDR3 protein: CASSLLDREETQYF
CDR3 DNA: TGTGCCAGCAGCCTACTCGACAGGGAAGAGACCCAGTACTTC

V gene: TRBV7-3
clone size: .
D gene: .
J gene: TRBJ2-1
CDR3 protein: CASSSIRGNEQFF
CDR3 DNA: TGTGCCAGCAGCTCCATAAGGGGCAATGAGCAGTTCTTC

V gene: TRBV18
clone size: once
D gene: .
J gene: TRBJ1-3
CDR3 protein: CASSSWTVSSGNTIYF
CDR3 DNA: TGTGCCAGCTCATCTTGGACAGTTAGCTCTGGAAACACCATATATTTT

V gene: TRBV5-1
clone size: once
D gene: TRBD1
J gene: TRBJ2-2
CDR3 protein: CASSRGTGAGELFF
CDR3 DNA: TGCGCCAGCAGCCGCGGAACAGGGGCCGGGGAGCTGTTTTTT

V gene: TRBV6-2/TRBV6-3
clone size: .
D gene: .
J gene: TRBJ2-7
CDR3 protein: CASSWGPTYEQYF
CDR3 DNA: TGTGCCAGCAGTTGGGGCCCCACCTACGAGCAGTACTTC

V gene: TRBV4-2
clone size: .
D gene: .
J gene: TRBJ2-1
CDR3 protein: CASSQGSGDTYNEQFF
CDR3 DNA: TGTGCCAGCAGCCAGGGATCCGGGGACACCTACAATGAGCAGTTCTTC

V gene: TRBV5-5
clone size: .
D gene: .
J gene: TRBJ2-3
CDR3 protein: CASSLHGERGSTDTQYF
CDR3 DNA: TGTGCCAGCAGCTTGCATGGGGAACGGGGTAGCACAGATACGCAGTATTTT

V gene: TRBV6-6
clone size: .
D gene: .
J gene: TRBJ2-5
CDR3 protein: CASSYGAARETQYF
CDR3 DNA: TGTGCCAGCAGTTACGGGGCCGCCAGAGAGACCCAGTACTTC